This entry features one T cell receptor (beta chain) sequence. Its antigen is currently unknown. This record comes from a study of blood T cells in healthy people across ages. Study-wide results and caveats: The unsorted PBMCs prevented any conclusive comparison of naive versus antigen-experienced cells. Naive T cell percentage and TCR beta diversity correlated strongly.

A second PCR of roughly 7 to 11 cycles used a sample-barcoded 5' primer and a J-beta primer mix. TCRdb processed the 5' RACE reads anew with MiXCR; each CDR3 protein has one entry. The sample comprises about 1,500,000 distinct CDR3 sequences, over 25% of which are singletons, and 7.7% rests with the top ten. This CDR3 has 14 amino acids. V shed 6 bases and J 8 bases; nucleotides not matched to a gene: 12. Germline lookup yields CDR1 SEHNR and CDR2 FQNEAQ (reference sequence). No fewer than 7 million PBMCs went into each sample. The sequence was collected from a young woman in good health. This sequence joins TRBV7-9 and TRBJ1-2, with 7 nucleotides matching TRBD1. The sequencing input was blood. The CDR3 DNA sequence: TGTGCCAGCAGAGCCACAGGGGCTTCGGGAGGCTACACCTTC. This gives the protein CASRATGASGGYTF.